Shown below are 6 T cell receptor beta chains from a single sample sequenced in a study of molecular identifiers for immune sequencing clone quantification. TCRdb processed the PCR reads anew with MiXCR; each CDR3 protein has one entry. The table shows approximately 500,000 distinct CDR3 sequences, with 20% to 25% occurring only once. The sequencing sample was made of naive CD8+ T cells from blood, with Jurkat cell RNA spiked in. Subset meaning: FACS-sorted CD8+CD4-CCR7+CD45RA+ naive T cells. The receptors shown here come from a human donor in good health. Some libraries in this study had Jurkat cell RNA spiked in.

This clonotype was picked up many times. The gene calls are TRBV29-1 and TRBJ2-1; D might be TRBD2 (5 bases). Germline V CDR1 and CDR2: SQVTM, ANQGSEA. V was trimmed by 0 bases and J by 6 bases, leaving 24 bases between them. The length of the CDR3 is 18 residues. The CDR3 reads CSVEDPLASRWVSNEQFF. The DNA of the CDR3 is TGCAGCGTTGAAGATCCATTAGCGTCACGGTGGGTCTCCAATGAGCAGTTCTTC.

This clonotype was detected only a few times. CDR3 loop: CSASTSNTGELFF. DNA of the CDR3: TGCAGTGCTAGCACCTCGAACACCGGGGAGCTGTTTTTT. The chain couples TRBV20-1 to TRBJ2-2, with D unclear. CDR3 size: 13 residues. The germline CDR1 and CDR2 sequences are DFQATT and SNEGSKA (reference sequence). Trimming took 3 bases from V and 0 from J, leaving 5 bases between them.

The table lists this clonotype with a few counts. The chain links TRBV12-3 or TRBV12-4 to TRBJ2-1; TRBD1 is a possible D gene (5 bases). V dropped 3 bases and J dropped 3 bases, with 12 bases sitting between them. The CDR3 covers 15 residues. The CDR3 DNA is TGTGCCAGCAGTTTCAGTCAGGGCTTCTACAATGAGCAGTTCTTC. Translation: CASSFSQGFYNEQFF.

This clonotype was picked up many times. CDR3 sequence (DNA): TGTGCCAGCAGCCCCTCGACAAATAGTAGATGGACCGGGGAGCTGTTTTTT. Its protein is CASSPSTNSRWTGELFF. This chain links TRBV14 with TRBJ2-2; no firm D call. The V gene's germline CDR1 is SGHDN and CDR2 FVKESK. The length of the CDR3 is 17 residues. V was clipped by 4 bases and J by 5 bases, with 20 bases between them.

Only a few counts were recorded for this clonotype. The chain links TRBV6-2 or TRBV6-3 to TRBJ2-1; 10 bases match TRBD2. This CDR3 region has 18 residues. After removal of 5 bases from V and 4 bases from J, the junction contained 14 bases not matched to a gene. From germline, CDR1 is MNHEY and CDR2 SVGEGT. The CDR3 DNA sequence: TGTGCCAGCAGTCCTGAGGTTCCAGCGGGAGGGAGATACAATGAGCAGTTCTTC. It encodes CASSPEVPAGGRYNEQFF.

This clonotype occurred a few times. This sequence joins TRBV3-1 and TRBJ2-7; 14 bases fit TRBD2. Germline CDR1 LGHDT, CDR2 YNNKEL (reference sequence). CDR3 length: 17 amino acids. The V segment lost 4 bases and the J segment 2 bases; nucleotides outside the gene matches: 7. The CDR3 is CASSPTGLAGGPYEQYF. CDR3 DNA sequence: TGTGCCAGCAGCCCCACAGGACTAGCGGGGGGCCCCTACGAGCAGTACTTC.